This TCR beta chain was sequenced for a study of blood T cell repertoires in COVID-19. Study-wide background: PBMCs, B-cell-depleted T cells, or T cells were the source of the cDNA or gDNA that made up the material.

The CDR3 loop spans 14 amino acids. Germline-derived CDR1 and CDR2 are MNHNS and SASEGT. With 1 base removed from V and 10 bases from J, the gap between germline ends came to 17 bases. Seattle enrolled patients during active infection and tracked them longitudinally. Original methodology: Nucleated cell number was recorded as an estimate derived from reference gene primer amplification. Assay: immunoSEQ multiplex PCR; the TCRdb copy retains only in-frame clones and omits some. V, J and clone size are those of that table, while D and trimming were read from the DNA. Of approximately 200,000 clones in the sample, about 81% were seen once.

This chain connects TRBV6-1 to TRBJ2-7, with a possible D match to TRBD1 (6 bases). The receptor's source is an elderly woman with COVID-19, enrolled during active disease. The specimen was peripheral blood. The CDR3 DNA reads as TGTGCCAGCAGTGAAGTAAAGGCAGCGACAGGACAGTACTTC. Its translation is CASSEVKAATGQYF.